The rows below give T cell receptor beta chains drawn from one sample of a study of CD8 T cells in Susac syndrome. MiXCR, run by TCRdb on the immunoSEQ multiplex PCR reads, gives a single entry per CDR3 protein. The data show fewer than 200,000 distinct CDR3 sequences, about 95% seen once. The sample was CD8+ T cells from PBMCs. The source of these receptors is a human donor with multiple sclerosis. CDR3s include the opening cysteine and the closing phenylalanine or tryptophan. D genes are given only for firm matches. A row's size may be missing; if present it is once, few, many or a size class.

abundance: -
len: 10
j_gene: TRBJ2-7
v_gene: TRBV6-6
d_gene: -
CDR3nt: TGTGCCAGCAGCCACAACGAGCAGTACTTC
CDR3aa: CASSHNEQYF

abundance: -
len: 18
j_gene: TRBJ2-3
v_gene: TRBV7-8
d_gene: TRBD2
CDR3nt: TGTGCCAGCAGCTCCACTCCGGGACTAGTTTTCCTGGTAGATACGCAGTATTTT
CDR3aa: CASSSTPGLVFLVDTQYF

abundance: -
len: 12
j_gene: TRBJ2-7
v_gene: TRBV29-1
d_gene: -
CDR3nt: TGCAGCGTTATCCTCCTCTCCTACGAGCAGTACTTC
CDR3aa: CSVILLSYEQYF

abundance: -
len: 16
j_gene: TRBJ2-7
v_gene: TRBV3-1
d_gene: -
CDR3nt: TGTGCCAGCAGCCAAGGGGGAAGAGTGCCCCCCCGCGAGCAGTACTTC
CDR3aa: CASSQGGRVPPREQYF

abundance: -
len: 19
j_gene: TRBJ2-1
v_gene: TRBV9
d_gene: TRBD2
CDR3nt: TGTGCCAGCAGCGAGCCGGGACTAGCGGGAGATCTACAAAGGAATGAGCAGTTCTTC
CDR3aa: CASSEPGLAGDLQRNEQFF

abundance: -
len: 15
j_gene: TRBJ2-1
v_gene: TRBV2
d_gene: -
CDR3nt: TGTGCCCGAGGGACCGGGACTGACTACTACAATGAGCAGTTCTTC
CDR3aa: CARGTGTDYYNEQFF

abundance: once
len: 19
j_gene: TRBJ2-7
v_gene: TRBV3-1
d_gene: -
CDR3nt: TGTGCCAGCAGCCCCGGCCCGACCTCACGAAGGGGTGTTACCTACGAGCAGTACTTC
CDR3aa: CASSPGPTSRRGVTYEQYF

abundance: -
len: 15
j_gene: TRBJ1-5
v_gene: TRBV27
d_gene: -
CDR3nt: TGTGCCAGCAGTTTGCTCCCCTCTACCAATCAGCCCCAGCATTTT
CDR3aa: CASSLLPSTNQPQHF

abundance: -
len: 12
j_gene: TRBJ2-1
v_gene: TRBV12-3/TRBV12-4
d_gene: TRBD1
CDR3nt: TGTGCCAGCGCACCGGGACAGCACTACCAGTTCTTC
CDR3aa: CASAPGQHYQFF

abundance: -
len: 11
j_gene: TRBJ2-5
v_gene: TRBV29-1
d_gene: -
CDR3nt: TGCAGCGACCAGACCCGCTTGGCCCAGTACTTC
CDR3aa: CSDQTRLAQYF

abundance: -
len: 11
j_gene: TRBJ1-1
v_gene: TRBV5-1
d_gene: TRBD1
CDR3nt: TGCGCCAGCAGGGGACAGGGTAAAGCTTTCTTT
CDR3aa: CASRGQGKAFF

abundance: -
len: 12
j_gene: TRBJ2-5
v_gene: TRBV7-8
d_gene: -
CDR3nt: TGTGCCAGCAGCTTAGGAGACGGGACCCAGTACTTC
CDR3aa: CASSLGDGTQYF

abundance: -
len: 12
j_gene: TRBJ1-1
v_gene: TRBV20-1
d_gene: -
CDR3nt: TGCAGTGCTAGAGAACCTGGGCCCGAAGCTTTCTTT
CDR3aa: CSAREPGPEAFF

abundance: once
len: 13
j_gene: TRBJ2-5
v_gene: TRBV2
d_gene: -
CDR3nt: TGTGCCAGCAGAGAGACTAGTTTAGAGACCCAGTACTTC
CDR3aa: CASRETSLETQYF

abundance: -
len: 16
j_gene: TRBJ2-3
v_gene: TRBV20-1
d_gene: TRBD2
CDR3nt: TGCAGTGCAACTAACCTCGGACTAGCTGTTACAGATACGCAGTATTTT
CDR3aa: CSATNLGLAVTDTQYF

abundance: -
len: 13
j_gene: TRBJ2-1
v_gene: TRBV28
d_gene: -
CDR3nt: TGTGCCAGCAACCCCCAGCTTCCAAATGAGCAGTTCTTC
CDR3aa: CASNPQLPNEQFF

abundance: once
len: 15
j_gene: TRBJ2-7
v_gene: TRBV28
d_gene: -
CDR3nt: TGTGCCAGCAGACAAGGGACTGGACGGGTCTACGAGCAGTACTTC
CDR3aa: CASRQGTGRVYEQYF